This passage covers 8 T cell receptor beta chains from one sample sequenced in a study of regulatory T cells in long-lasting Graves disease. Time point noted: persistent/refractory GD, antithyroid drugs over 5 years with positive TRAb. PBMC-derived RNA was used for the TCR library. TCR beta libraries were built with iRepertoire HTBI primers and Arm-PCR of CDR3 regions. TCRdb re-called the multiplex PCR reads with MiXCR, one entry per CDR3 protein. The repertoire holds about 420,000 distinct CDR3 sequences, with around 22% as singletons. The source material was peripheral blood mononuclear cells (PBMCs), sampled when the disease was refractory, from a patient treated with antithyroid drugs. The source is a female donor with Graves disease.

This chain links TRBV5-1 with TRBJ1-5; 8 bases line up with TRBD1. Germline V gene data show CDR1 as SGHRS and CDR2 as YFSETQ. This CDR3 has 15 amino acids. The ends lost 4 bases at V and 3 bases at J; junction bases unmatched: 6. Here the CDR3 reads CASSPRTGTNQPQHF. CDR3 sequence (DNA): TGCGCCAGCAGCCCCAGGACAGGGACCAATCAGCCCCAGCATTTT. The variable domain in full, completed from reference TRBV5-1 and TRBJ1-5, reads KAGVTQTPRYLIKTRGQQVTLSCSPISGHRSVSWYQQTPGQGLQFLFEYFSETQRNKGNFPGRFSGRQFSNSRSEMNVSTLELGDSALYLCASSPRTGTNQPQHFGDGTRLSIL.

This clonotype showed up just a few times. The genes are TRBV15 and TRBJ2-5; D gene unclear. The CDR3 runs to 14 residues. Germline CDR1 and CDR2: LNHNV and YYDKDF (reference sequence). With 3 bases removed from V and 4 bases from J, the gap between germline ends came to 12 bases. CDR3: CATSSFGRAETQYF. CDR3 sequence (DNA): TGTGCCACCAGCAGCTTCGGACGGGCAGAGACCCAGTACTTC.

This clonotype was observed many times. This sequence joins TRBV2 and TRBJ1-2, with 7 bases identical to TRBD1. Trimming at V came to 7 bases and at J to 8 bases, leaving 13 bases not matched to a gene. The CDR3 has 14 amino acids. Germline-derived CDR1 and CDR2 are SNHLY and FYNNEI. For the CDR3, the DNA is TGTGCCAGCACCCTAGGAGGGGGCGGAACCGGCTACACCTTC. It specifies CASTLGGGGTGYTF.

In this sample, this clonotype turned up many times. The chain carries TRBV7-9 and TRBJ2-7; D is unclear. Germline CDR1 SEHNR, CDR2 FQNEAQ (reference sequence). V shed 6 bases and J shed 4 bases, with 19 bases lying between them. This CDR3 comprises 15 residues. The CDR3 bases are TGTGCCAGCAGGCGAACAAGTGGCGCAGCTTACGAGCAGTACTTC. Translated, it gives CASRRTSGAAYEQYF.

This clonotype turned up a few times. One junction end disagrees with the germline gene, perhaps due to a read error. V gene TRBV20-1 combines with J gene TRBJ2-7; maybe TRBD1 (6 bases). Germline V lookup: CDR1 DFQATT, CDR2 SNEGSKA (reference sequence). The CDR3 totals 12 residues. The CDR3 protein is CSVLGTNYGQYF. The CDR3 DNA is TGCAGTGTTTTAGGGACAAACTACGGGCAGTACTTC.

This clonotype was counted a few times. The chain links TRBV9 to TRBJ2-5; TRBD1 matches 8 bases. Per germline, CDR1 SGDLS and CDR2 YYNGEE. The CDR3 spans 13 residues. V lost 4 bases, J lost 3 bases, and 2 bases stayed unmatched. Written as DNA, the CDR3 is TGTGCCAGCAGCCCAGGGGGCAAAGAGACCCAGTACTTC. Its translation: CASSPGGKETQYF.

This clonotype has ten or more counts. The V call is TRBV2, the J call TRBJ2-2, with 7 bases identical to TRBD1. The length of the CDR3 is 16 residues. The germline V gene encodes CDR1 SNHLY and CDR2 FYNNEI. V lost 7 bases, J lost 0 bases, and 8 bases stayed unmatched. The CDR3 DNA is TGTGCCAGCACCACGGACAGGAGATCGAACACCGGGGAGCTGTTTTTT. Protein product: CASTTDRRSNTGELFF. Full variable domain (missing parts from reference TRBV2 and TRBJ2-2): EPEVTQTPSHQVTQMGQEVILRCVPISNHLYFYWYRQILGQKVEFLVSFYNNEISEKSEIFDDQFSVERPDGSNFTLKIRSTKLEDSAMYFCASTTDRRSNTGELFFGEGSRLTVL.

This clonotype was observed a single time. A much larger clone lies a single base off, so this may be a read error. The chain couples TRBV6-1 to TRBJ2-5; 7 bases are a match to TRBD1. This CDR3 is built from 14 residues. Looked up from germline, CDR1 is MNHNS and CDR2 is SASEGT. V lost 6 bases to trimming and J lost 1 base; unmatched junction nucleotides: 5. In nucleotides, the CDR3 is TGTGCCAGCAGCCTACAGGGGCTCCAAGAGACCCAGTACTTC. It yields the protein CASSLQGLQETQYF.